Detailed here is one TCR beta chain. The data belong to a study of T cell repertoires in aging, cancer and after chemotherapy. At the level of the study: Paired samples before and after chemotherapy came from chronic lymphocytic leukemia patients on fludarabine- or bendamustine-based regimens. About 9 million TCR reads were in the whole dataset.

Trimming removed 7 bases from V and 1 base from J; junction bases left unmatched: 7. This CDR3 is 15 amino acids long. Germline CDR1 and CDR2: MRHNA and SNTAGT. Peripheral blood genomic DNA, not sorted cells or RNA, was the template. TRB rearrangements spanning V, D and J were amplified using mixed TRB-A/B primers. MiXCR was run by TCRdb on the multiplex PCR reads, yielding one entry per CDR3 protein. The sample comprises more than 1,300 distinct CDR3 sequences, around 50% of which are singletons, and around two fifths rests with the top ten. The sequenced sample consisted of blood. The chain has TRBV6-4 and TRBJ1-5; 7 nucleotides line up with TRBD1. The receptor's source is a human donor with a blood cancer. Written as DNA, the CDR3 is TGTGCCAGCAATCTGACAGGGAAAAGCAATCAGCCCCAGCATTTT. Its protein is CASNLTGKSNQPQHF.